This TCR beta chain was retrieved from a study of blood T cell repertoires in COVID-19. Across the study: Researchers got acute and convalescent COVID-19 samples from the United States, Italy and Spain. The cDNA or gDNA used as material had been derived from T cells, B-cell-depleted T cells, or PBMCs.

Original processing notes: For nucleated cells, counts were estimated from reference gene primer amplification. Here immunoSEQ multiplex PCR was the method, and the copy in TCRdb shows in-frame clones only, minus some. Clone size and the V and J calls come from that table; the DNA yielded D and trimming. The table includes 170,000 or so clones, roughly 80% detected once. V lost 5 bases to trimming and J lost 7 bases, with 12 bases between them. CDR1 is SNHLY, CDR2 FYNNEI, per germline. The CDR3 extends over 13 amino acids. This chain uses TRBV2 with TRBJ2-1; perhaps TRBD2 as D (6 bases). Sequenced input: peripheral blood. The receptor was derived from a human donor in a cohort sampled during active COVID-19. CDR3 loop: CASSRSGRNEQFF. The CDR3 DNA follows: TGTGCCAGCAGTCGGAGCGGGCGTAATGAGCAGTTCTTC. The full variable domain, with the rest looked up from reference TRBV2 and TRBJ2-1, is EPEVTQTPSHQVTQMGQEVILRCVPISNHLYFYWYRQILGQKVEFLVSFYNNEISEKSEIFDDQFSVERPDGSNFTLKIRSTKLEDSAMYFCASSRSGRNEQFFGPGTRLTVL.